This TCR beta chain is from a study of T-cell memory formation after mild COVID-19. General study points: Researchers found some responding clones in pre-infection memory, a sign that cross-reactive memory joined.

This clonotype was seen a few times. Its antigen remains unknown. Mismatch with germline at one junction end may stem from a read error. Germline CDR1 and CDR2: SGHVS and FNYEAQ. The CDR3 has 14 amino acids. Researchers used 5'RACE with constant-segment primers to make TCR alpha and TCR beta cDNA libraries that carry sample barcodes and UMIs. TCRdb reprocessed the 5' RACE reads via MiXCR and lists one record per CDR3 protein. The sample lists approximately 89,000 distinct CDR3 sequences; 20% to 25% were seen once. This TCR derives from a young man who had mild COVID-19 (a few samples of this study predate the infection). Cell type and time point are not known. Sequencing input: PBMCs or a T cell subset sorted from them (not recorded which). The chain employs TRBV7-6 and TRBJ2-3, with TRBD2 matching over 10 bases. The CDR3 loop reads CASSLAGGWDTQYF. CDR3 bases: TGTGCCAGCAGTTTAGCGGGGGGCTGGGATACGCAGTATTTT.